This T cell receptor (beta chain) comes out of a study of beta chain features in type 1 diabetes (dated by TCRdb to 2017 to 2018). For the study in its entirety: No differences in mean age, gender distribution, total cell number or subset yield were found between patients and healthy donors. Across all samples, 107,917,701 sorted cells were examined, and cell number per subset correlated strongly with RNA yield. In the study, recently diagnosed type 1 diabetes patients and matched healthy donors were compared on the TCRB repertoires of their sorted circulating CD4+ T cell subsets. Regulatory and stem cell-like memory subsets were isolated from only 8 patients and roughly eight healthy donors, whereas naive and central memory subsets came from all 28 donors. Here is what the overall study found, with its caveats: Patients with type 1 diabetes made fewer insertions and deleted more nucleotides at VDJ recombination sites, implying thymic rearrangement abnormalities. Because cDNA was sequenced instead of genomic DNA, highly expressing activated cells could be over-represented, though the groups showed no difference in activation or CD3 levels. In all four CD4+ subsets, TCRB CDR3 length was moderately but significantly shorter in type 1 diabetes patients. Shorter templates might have been favored by PCR, but patient and control samples were amplified and corrected together, so both groups would have been affected equally by any skew. Only small numbers of individuals were included in the HLA sub-analyses, which left unresolved whether HLA type had any influence on TCRB rearrangement. Naive, central memory and regulatory TCRB repertoires appeared more similar among patients than among healthy donors.

Worth noting for this clone: The specificity of this receptor is unknown. No much larger clonotype is one base removed from it; base qualities were not supplied.

The High Capacity cDNA Reverse Transcription Kit was used to reverse transcribe all of the isolated RNA, meaning that expressed TCRB transcripts were what got sequenced. Stem cell-like memory T cell samples underwent survey-depth immunoSEQ sequencing, averaging around 1 million total reads per sample. After sorted cells were lysed in RLT buffer, RNA was extracted with DNase-treated RNeasy Micro or Mini kits, with the choice depending on cell number. Each cell subset was processed separately to prevent cross-contamination, with patient and healthy donor samples processed together. Using the immunoSEQ multiplex PCR, TCRB sequences were amplified from cDNA into 87-bp fragments spanning the CDR3 region. Amplicons were sequenced on the Illumina HiSeq platform. Under the source paper's analysis protocol: PCR bias was corrected computationally using synthetic template baselines, and reads within Hamming distance 2 were collapsed, with unmergeable singletons discarded. Reads were aligned against IMGT to assign V, D and J genes, CDR3 length and insertions or deletions at six rearrangement sites. Within each subset, clonotype counts were normalized to sorted cell number, and only after that were true diversity and Gini coefficients computed with the tcR R package. The overlap coefficient, calculated on TCRB nucleotide sequences, was used to quantify repertoire sharing. TCRdb holds this immuneACCESS table with in-frame rearrangements only. Some clones are missing; in checked studies, unresolved V genes explain under half, and the rest has no known cause. The V and J calls and clone size were taken over from that table, and D and trimming were inferred from the DNA. The table for this sample lists about 47,000 clones; around 45% of them were counted only once. Less than 0.15% of the sample belongs to the ten largest clones.

A single peripheral blood draw of about 116 mL on average was collected from each donor into heparinised tubes. A BD FACSAria II was used to sort naive, central memory, regulatory and stem cell-like memory CD4+ T cells with a panel that included CD45RO, CCR7, CD25, CD127, CD95 and CD27. Every sorted population had a purity above 95%. PBMCs were isolated immediately by Lymphoprep density gradient centrifugation and stained directly without culture. Samples were stained and sorted in pairs, with one healthy donor and one patient per experiment, so that batch effects were minimized. This clonotype was obtained from a man aged 30 to 45 with type 1 diabetes. The sequencing input was stem cell memory CD4+ T cells from blood. The cell subset or site label, read with the paper, signifies: stem cell-like memory CD4+ T cells.

The CDR3 loop reads CASSQASSYEQYF. At the DNA level, the sequence is TGTGCCAGCAGCCAAGCTAGCTCCTACGAGCAGTACTTC. Recombination connected TRBV7-8 to TRBJ2-7, with the D gene not confidently named. V sheds 5 bases and J sheds 0 bases, leaving 8 bases between their ends. CDR1 is given as SGHVS and CDR2 as FQNEAQ, both from the germline V gene. Inclusive of the bounding cysteine and phenylalanine, the CDR3 is 13 residues long. Only the CDR3 DNA is retained, 39 bases long and in frame from the first base.